This note documents a single T cell receptor (beta chain) sequence. This sample was taken from a study of blood T cell repertoires in COVID-19. Study context: The United States, Italy and Spain were the sources of the acute and convalescent COVID-19 samples. The cDNA or gDNA used as material had been derived from T cells, B-cell-depleted T cells, or PBMCs.

Produced via immunoSEQ multiplex PCR; TCRdb's table is partial and in-frame only. The sample shows about 230,000 clones, 80% to 90% of them seen only once. With 7 bases removed from V and 11 bases from J, the gap between germline ends came to 14 bases. The CDR3 runs 10 residues. Germline CDR1 and CDR2: DFQATT and SNEGSKA (reference sequence). Sequencing used peripheral blood. The clonotype was recovered from a woman older than 75 with active or convalescent COVID-19. This chain uses TRBV20-1 with TRBJ1-1; TRBD1 might be the D (5 bases). The CDR3 loop is CSGGVTVAFF. CDR3 DNA: TGCAGTGGGGGGGTAACCGTGGCTTTCTTT.